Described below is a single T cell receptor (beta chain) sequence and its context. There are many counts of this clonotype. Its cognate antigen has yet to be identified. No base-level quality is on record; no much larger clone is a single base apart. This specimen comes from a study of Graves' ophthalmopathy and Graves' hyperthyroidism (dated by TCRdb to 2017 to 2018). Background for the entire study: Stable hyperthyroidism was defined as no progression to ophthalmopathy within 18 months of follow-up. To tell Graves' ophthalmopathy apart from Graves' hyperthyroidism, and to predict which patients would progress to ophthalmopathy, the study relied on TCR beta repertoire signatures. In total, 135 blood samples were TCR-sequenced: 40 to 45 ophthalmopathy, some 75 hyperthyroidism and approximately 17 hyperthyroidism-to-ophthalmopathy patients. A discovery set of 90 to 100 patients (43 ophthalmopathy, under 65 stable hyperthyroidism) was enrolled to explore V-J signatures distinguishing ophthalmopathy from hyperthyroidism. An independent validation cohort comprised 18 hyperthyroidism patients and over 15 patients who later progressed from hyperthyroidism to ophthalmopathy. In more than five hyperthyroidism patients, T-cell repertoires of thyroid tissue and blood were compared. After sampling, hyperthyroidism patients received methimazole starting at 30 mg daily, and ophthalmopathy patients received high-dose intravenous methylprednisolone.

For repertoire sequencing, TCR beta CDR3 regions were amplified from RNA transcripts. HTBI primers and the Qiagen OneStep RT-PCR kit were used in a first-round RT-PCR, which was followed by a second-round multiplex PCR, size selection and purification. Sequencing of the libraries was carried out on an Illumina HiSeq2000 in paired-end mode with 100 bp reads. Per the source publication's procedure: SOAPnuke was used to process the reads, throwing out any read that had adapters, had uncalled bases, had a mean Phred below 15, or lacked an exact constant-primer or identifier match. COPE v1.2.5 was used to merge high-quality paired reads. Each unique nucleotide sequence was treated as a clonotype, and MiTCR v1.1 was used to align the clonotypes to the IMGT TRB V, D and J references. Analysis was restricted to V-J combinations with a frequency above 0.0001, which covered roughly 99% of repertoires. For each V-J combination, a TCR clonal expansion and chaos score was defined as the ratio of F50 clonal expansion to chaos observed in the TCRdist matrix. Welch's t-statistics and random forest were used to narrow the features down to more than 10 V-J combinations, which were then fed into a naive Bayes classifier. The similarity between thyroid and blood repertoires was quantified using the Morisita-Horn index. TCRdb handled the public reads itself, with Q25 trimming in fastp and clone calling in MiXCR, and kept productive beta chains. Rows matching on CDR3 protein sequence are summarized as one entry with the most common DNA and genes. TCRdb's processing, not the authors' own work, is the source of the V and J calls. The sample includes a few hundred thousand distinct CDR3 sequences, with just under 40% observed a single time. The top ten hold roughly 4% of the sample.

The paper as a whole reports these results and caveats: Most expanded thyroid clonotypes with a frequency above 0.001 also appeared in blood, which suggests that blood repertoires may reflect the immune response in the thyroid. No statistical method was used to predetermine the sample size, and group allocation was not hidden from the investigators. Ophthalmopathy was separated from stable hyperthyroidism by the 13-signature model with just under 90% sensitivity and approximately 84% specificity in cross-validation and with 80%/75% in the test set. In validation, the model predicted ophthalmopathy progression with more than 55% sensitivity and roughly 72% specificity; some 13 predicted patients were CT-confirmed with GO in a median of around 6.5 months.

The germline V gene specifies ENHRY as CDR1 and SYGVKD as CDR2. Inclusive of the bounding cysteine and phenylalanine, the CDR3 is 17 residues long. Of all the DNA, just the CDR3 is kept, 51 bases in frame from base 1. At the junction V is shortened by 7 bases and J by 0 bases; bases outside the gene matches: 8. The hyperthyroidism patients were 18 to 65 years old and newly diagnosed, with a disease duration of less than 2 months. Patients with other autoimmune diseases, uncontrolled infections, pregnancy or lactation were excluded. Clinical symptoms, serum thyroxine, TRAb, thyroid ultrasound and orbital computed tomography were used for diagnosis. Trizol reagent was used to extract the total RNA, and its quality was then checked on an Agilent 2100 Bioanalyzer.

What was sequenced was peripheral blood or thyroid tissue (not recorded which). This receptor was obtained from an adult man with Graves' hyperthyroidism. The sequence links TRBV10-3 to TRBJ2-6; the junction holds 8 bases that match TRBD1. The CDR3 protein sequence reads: CAIKKRTGSSGANVLTF. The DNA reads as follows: TGTGCCATCAAAAAAAGGACAGGGAGCTCTGGGGCCAACGTCCTGACTTTC.